These 13 T cell receptor beta chains came from one sample sequenced in a study of cytomegalovirus exposure and HLA in healthy donors. The PCR was carried out with 60 Vbeta primers and 13 Jbeta primers. Sequenced by immunoSEQ multiplex PCR; TCRdb stores in-frame clones only, minus some. The repertoire has roughly 200,000 clones, just over 75% of them found once; the top ten carry less than 2%. What was sequenced was PBMCs. These receptors all stem from a man aged 25-45 years in good health and CMV-seronegative.

The V and J genes are TRBV9 and TRBJ2-1, with 14 bases that match TRBD2. Germline CDR1 reads SGDLS; CDR2 reads YYNGEE. The CDR3 covers 15 residues. V dropped 5 bases and J dropped 8; count of bases not matched to a gene: 6. The CDR3 spells CASRGTSGSFDEQFF. The CDR3 DNA reads as TGTGCCAGCAGAGGGACTAGCGGGAGTTTTGATGAGCAGTTCTTC. The full variable domain, rest sourced from reference TRBV9 and TRBJ2-1, is DSGVTQTPKHLITATGQRVTLRCSPRSGDLSVYWYQQSLDQGLQFLIQYYNGEERAKGNILERFSAQQFPDLHSELNLSSLELGDSALYFCASRGTSGSFDEQFFGPGTRLTVL.

The chain links TRBV7-6 to TRBJ2-7; D remains unclear. Germline-derived CDR1 and CDR2 are SGHVS and FNYEAQ. This CDR3 is 13 amino acids long. V dropped 5 bases and J dropped 8 bases, with 16 bases sitting between them. Here the CDR3 DNA reads TGTGCCAGCAGCCCCCCAGAGGCTGTTAAGCAGTACTTC. This gives the protein CASSPPEAVKQYF.

The chain links TRBV28 to TRBJ1-1; D ambiguous. V was trimmed by 8 bases and J by 8 bases, leaving 12 bases between them. Germline lookup yields CDR1 MDHEN and CDR2 SYDVKM. The CDR3 spans 11 residues. The CDR3 region has the DNA TGTGCCAGCGGAGTGCCCTCGGAAGCTTTCTTT. Its protein is CASGVPSEAFF.

The chain combines TRBV10-2 with TRBJ1-5; D might be TRBD1 (6 bases). CDR1 is WSHSY, CDR2 SAAADI, per germline. V lost 5 bases and J 5 bases, leaving 13 bases between the germline ends. The CDR3 is made up of 14 amino acids. CDR3 protein: CASSFTGSDQPQHF. The CDR3, as DNA: TGCGCCAGCAGTTTTACAGGGTCGGATCAGCCCCAGCATTTT.

Concerning this clone: One end of the junction varies from germline; a read error may be responsible. This chain links TRBV5-1 with TRBJ1-2; the D gene is possibly TRBD1 (6 bases). Germline V gene lookup returns CDR1 SGHRS and CDR2 YFSETQ. This CDR3 region has 13 residues. In DNA, the CDR3 is TGCGCCAGCAGCTTGGACAGGGAGTATGGCGACACCTTC. It specifies CASSLDREYGDTF.

J is TRBJ2-2 and V is TRBV9, with 8 bases matching TRBD2. The germline V gene has CDR1 SGDLS and CDR2 YYNGEE. Losses at the gene ends were 4 bases for V and 5 bases for J; bases not matched to a gene: 7. CDR3 size: 15 residues. The CDR3: CASSSPGRGTGELFF. The CDR3, as DNA: TGTGCCAGCAGCAGCCCCGGGAGGGGGACCGGGGAGCTGTTTTTT.

This chain uses TRBV27 with TRBJ2-7; a weak D match, TRBD1 (6 bases). The CDR3 loop spans 13 amino acids. Trimming removed 4 bases from V and 1 base from J, with 8 bases in between. Germline assignment: CDR1 MNHEY and CDR2 SMNVEV (reference sequence). The CDR3 DNA reads as TGTGCCAGCAGTTCCAGGGGATCCTACGAGCAGTACTTC. Translation gives CASSSRGSYEQYF.

The rearrangement links TRBV25-1 to TRBJ1-4, with 7 bases lining up with TRBD1. CDR1 and CDR2 (germline): MGHDK, SYGVNS. The CDR3 is 15 amino acids. Germline trimming cut 3 bases from V and 6 bases from J; bases unmatched to any gene: 7. This chain's CDR3 is CASSEHRGGYEKLFF. CDR3 nucleotides: TGTGCCAGCAGTGAGCACAGGGGAGGTTATGAAAAACTGTTTTTT. The complete variable domain, with remaining parts taken from reference TRBV25-1 and TRBJ1-4, reads EADIYQTPRYLVIGTGKKITLECSQTMGHDKMYWYQQDPGMELHLIHYSYGVNSTEKGDLSSESTVSRIRTEHFPLTLESARPSHTSQYLCASSEHRGGYEKLFFGSGTQLSVL.

The gene calls are TRBV19 and TRBJ1-1; 7 bases fit TRBD1. The CDR3 totals 13 residues. Germline V CDR1 and CDR2: LNHDA, SQIVND (reference sequence). With 7 bases clipped from V and 4 bases from J, the junction kept 6 bases outside the gene matches. This CDR3 is CASTQGISTEAFF. The DNA for the CDR3 is TGTGCCAGTACACAGGGGATCAGCACTGAAGCTTTCTTT. Full variable domain (missing parts from reference TRBV19 and TRBJ1-1): DGGITQSPKYLFRKEGQNVTLSCEQNLNHDAMYWYRQDPGQGLRLIYYSQIVNDFQKGDIAEGYSVSREKKESFPLTVTSAQKNPTAFYLCASTQGISTEAFFGQGTRLTVV.

CDR3 region: CASSGLAGVGEQYF. CDR3 nucleotide sequence: TGTGCCAGCAGCGGACTAGCGGGAGTTGGTGAGCAGTACTTC. J is TRBJ2-7 and V is TRBV7-2, with TRBD2 matching over 13 bases. The CDR3 runs to 14 residues. Per the germline V gene, CDR1 is SGHTA and CDR2 is FQGNSA. The J segment lost 7 bases and the V segment lost 5 bases, leaving 5 bases of the junction unmatched.

This clone was seen a few times. The chain combines TRBV5-6 with TRBJ1-2; 9 bases fit TRBD1. The germline V gene has CDR1 SGHDT and CDR2 YYEEEE. V lost 0 bases and J lost 14; bases outside the gene matches: 5. This CDR3 has 12 amino acids. Here the CDR3 DNA reads TGTGCCAGCAGCTTGGTTACAGGGGGCACAACCTTC. This codes for CASSLVTGGTTF.

This clone was detected a few times. J is TRBJ1-1 and V is TRBV27; tentatively, D is TRBD1 (5 bases). Germline V gene data show CDR1 as MNHEY and CDR2 as SMNVEV (reference sequence). Trimming took 5 bases from V and 6 from J, leaving 16 bases between them. This CDR3 comprises 14 residues. CDR3: CASSPVTVDAEAFF. The DNA for the CDR3 is TGTGCCAGCAGTCCGGTGACAGTGGATGCTGAAGCTTTCTTT.

The J gene is TRBJ2-1, the V gene TRBV18; 8 bases agree with TRBD2. Germline-derived CDR1 and CDR2 are KGHSH and LQKENI. CDR3 length: 15 amino acids. Trimming cost V 1 base and J 4 bases; bases outside gene matches: 3. The CDR3 loop reads CASSPLTSVYNEQFF. CDR3 in DNA: TGTGCCAGCTCACCACTGACTAGCGTGTACAATGAGCAGTTCTTC.